This T cell receptor beta chain emerged from a study of shared T cell receptors in the human thymus. The CDR3 totals 14 residues. V gave up 4 bases and J gave up 2 bases; unmatched junction bases: 5. The germline CDR1 and CDR2 sequences are SGHDN and FVKESK. Libraries were prepared by immunoSEQ multiplex PCR; TCRdb keeps only in-frame clonotypes and omits some of them. The sample holds more than 300,000 clones, about 95% seen once. The sample comprised thymocytes. This chain links TRBV14 with TRBJ2-7; 7 bases agree with TRBD1. The TCR originated in a human donor. CDR3 nucleotide sequence: TGTGCCAGCAGCCCCCGGGACAGTGCCTACGAGCAGTACTTC. Translating it yields CASSPRDSAYEQYF.